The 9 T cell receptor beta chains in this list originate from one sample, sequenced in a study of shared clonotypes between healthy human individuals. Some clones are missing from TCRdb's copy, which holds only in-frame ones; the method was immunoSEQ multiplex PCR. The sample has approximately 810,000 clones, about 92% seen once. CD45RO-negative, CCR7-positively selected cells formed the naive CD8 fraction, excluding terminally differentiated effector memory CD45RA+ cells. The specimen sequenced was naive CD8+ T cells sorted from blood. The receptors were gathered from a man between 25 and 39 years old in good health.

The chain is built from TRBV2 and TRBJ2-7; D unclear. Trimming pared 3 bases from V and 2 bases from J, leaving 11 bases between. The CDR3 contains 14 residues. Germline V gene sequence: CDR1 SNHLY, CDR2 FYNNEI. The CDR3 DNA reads TGTGCCAGCAGTGACGTGGAAGGGACCTACGAGCAGTACTTC. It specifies CASSDVEGTYEQYF.

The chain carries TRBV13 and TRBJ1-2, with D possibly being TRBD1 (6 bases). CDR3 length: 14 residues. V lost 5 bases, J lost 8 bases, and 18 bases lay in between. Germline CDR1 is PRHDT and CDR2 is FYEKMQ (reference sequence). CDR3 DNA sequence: TGTGCCAGCAGCCCCCAGGCAGGGGTCTTCGGCTACACCTTC. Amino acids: CASSPQAGVFGYTF.

The CDR3 loop is CASSQDVRTQYF. CDR3 in DNA: TGTGCCAGCAGCCAAGACGTTCGTACGCAGTATTTT. The chain links TRBV5-6 to TRBJ2-3; no reliable D call. This CDR3 has 12 residues. V was shortened by 4 bases and J by 8 bases, with 11 bases between the two germline ends. Germline CDR1 reads SGHDT; CDR2 reads YYEEEE.

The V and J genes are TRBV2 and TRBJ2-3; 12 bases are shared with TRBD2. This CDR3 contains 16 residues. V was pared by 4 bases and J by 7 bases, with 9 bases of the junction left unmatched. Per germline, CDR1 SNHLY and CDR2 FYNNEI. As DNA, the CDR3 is TGTGCCAGCAGTGGTGAGACTAGCGGGAGCACGCATACGCAGTATTTT. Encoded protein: CASSGETSGSTHTQYF.

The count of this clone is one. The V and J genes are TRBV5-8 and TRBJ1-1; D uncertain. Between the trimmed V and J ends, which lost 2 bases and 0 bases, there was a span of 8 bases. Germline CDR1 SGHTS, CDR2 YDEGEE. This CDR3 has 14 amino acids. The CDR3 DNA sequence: TGTGCCAGCAGCTTCGGCAGCTTGAACACTGAAGCTTTCTTT. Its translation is CASSFGSLNTEAFF.

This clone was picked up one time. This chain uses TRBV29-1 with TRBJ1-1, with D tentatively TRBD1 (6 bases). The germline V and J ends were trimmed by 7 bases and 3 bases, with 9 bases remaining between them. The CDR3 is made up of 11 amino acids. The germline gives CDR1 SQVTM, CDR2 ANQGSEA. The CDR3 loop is CSADSYTEAFF. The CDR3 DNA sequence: TGCAGCGCGGACAGTTACACTGAAGCTTTCTTT.

The CDR3 DNA follows: TGTGCCAGCAGTTTATTCTCTGCGAGGGAGTACAATGAGCAGTTCTTC. Protein product: CASSLFSAREYNEQFF. The chain uses TRBV28 and TRBJ2-1; the D gene is possibly TRBD2 (5 bases). The CDR3 sequence is 16 residues long. The V and J ends lost 1 base and 4 bases respectively, with 14 bases between them. The germline CDR1 and CDR2 sequences are MDHEN and SYDVKM.

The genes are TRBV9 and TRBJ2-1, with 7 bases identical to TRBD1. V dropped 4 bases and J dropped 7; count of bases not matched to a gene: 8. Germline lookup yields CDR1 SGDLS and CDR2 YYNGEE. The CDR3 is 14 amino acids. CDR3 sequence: CASSPPDRANEQFF. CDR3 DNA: TGTGCCAGCAGCCCCCCCGACAGGGCGAATGAGCAGTTCTTC.

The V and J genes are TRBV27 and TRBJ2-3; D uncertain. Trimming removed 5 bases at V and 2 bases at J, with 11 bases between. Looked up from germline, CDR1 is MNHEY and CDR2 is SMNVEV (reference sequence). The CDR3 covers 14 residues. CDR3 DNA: TGTGCCAGCAGTCTAATCACCCTCACAGATACGCAGTATTTT. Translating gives CASSLITLTDTQYF.